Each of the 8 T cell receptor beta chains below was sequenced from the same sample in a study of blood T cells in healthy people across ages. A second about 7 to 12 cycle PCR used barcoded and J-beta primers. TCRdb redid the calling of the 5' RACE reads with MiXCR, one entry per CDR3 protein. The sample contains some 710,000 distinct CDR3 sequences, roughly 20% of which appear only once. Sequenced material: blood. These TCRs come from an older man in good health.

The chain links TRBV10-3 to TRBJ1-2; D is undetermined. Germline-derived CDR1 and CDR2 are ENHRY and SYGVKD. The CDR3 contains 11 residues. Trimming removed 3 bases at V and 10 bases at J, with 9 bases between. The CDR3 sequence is CAISDGVFYTF. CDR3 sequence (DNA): TGTGCCATCAGTGATGGAGTTTTCTACACCTTC.

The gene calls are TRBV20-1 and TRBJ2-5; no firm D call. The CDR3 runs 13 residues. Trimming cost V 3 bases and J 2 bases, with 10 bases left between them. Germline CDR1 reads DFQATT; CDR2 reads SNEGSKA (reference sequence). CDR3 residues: CSASWQIQETQYF. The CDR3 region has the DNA TGCAGTGCTAGTTGGCAAATACAAGAGACCCAGTACTTC.

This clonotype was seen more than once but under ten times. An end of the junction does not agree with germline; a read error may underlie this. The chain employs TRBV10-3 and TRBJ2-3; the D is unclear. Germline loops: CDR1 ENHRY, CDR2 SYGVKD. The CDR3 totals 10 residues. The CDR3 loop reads CAISESQLIF. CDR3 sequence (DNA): TGTGCCATCAGTGAGTCCCAATTGATATTT.

Here the CDR3 DNA reads TGTGCCAGCAGTCCTGGACTAAATGAGCAGTTCTTC. It encodes CASSPGLNEQFF. The V gene is TRBV12-3 or TRBV12-4, the J gene TRBJ2-1, with D perhaps matching TRBD2 (6 bases). The CDR3 consists of 12 residues. Trimming cost V 5 bases and J 7 bases, with 9 bases left between them.

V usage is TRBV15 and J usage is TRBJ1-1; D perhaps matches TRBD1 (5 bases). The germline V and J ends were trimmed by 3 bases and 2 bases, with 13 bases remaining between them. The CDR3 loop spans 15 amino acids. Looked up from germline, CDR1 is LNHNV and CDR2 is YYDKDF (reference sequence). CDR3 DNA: TGTGCCACCAGCAGGCACCGGGACCTCAACACTGAAGCTTTCTTT. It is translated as CATSRHRDLNTEAFF.

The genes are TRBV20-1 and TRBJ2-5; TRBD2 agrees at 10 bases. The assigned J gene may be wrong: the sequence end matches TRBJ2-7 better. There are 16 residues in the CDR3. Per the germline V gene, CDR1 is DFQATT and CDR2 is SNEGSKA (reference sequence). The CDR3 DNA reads TGCAGTGCCCGACACGGACTAGCGGACATTCAATACGAGCAGTACTTC. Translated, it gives CSARHGLADIQYEQYF.

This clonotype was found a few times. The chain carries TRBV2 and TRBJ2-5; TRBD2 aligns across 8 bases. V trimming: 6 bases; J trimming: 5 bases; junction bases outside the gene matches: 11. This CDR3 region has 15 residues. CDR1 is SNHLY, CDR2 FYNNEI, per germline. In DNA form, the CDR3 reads TGTGCCAGCAGGGGAGGAGGACTAGCAACGGAGACCCAGTACTTC. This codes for CASRGGGLATETQYF. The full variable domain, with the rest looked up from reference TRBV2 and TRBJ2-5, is EPEVTQTPSHQVTQMGQEVILRCVPISNHLYFYWYRQILGQKVEFLVSFYNNEISEKSEIFDDQFSVERPDGSNFTLKIRSTKLEDSAMYFCASRGGGLATETQYFGPGTRLLVL.

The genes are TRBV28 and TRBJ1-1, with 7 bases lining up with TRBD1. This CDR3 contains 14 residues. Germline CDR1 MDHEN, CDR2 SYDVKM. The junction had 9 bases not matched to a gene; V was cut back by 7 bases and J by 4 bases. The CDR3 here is CASKPGGGPTEAFF. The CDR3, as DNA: TGTGCCAGCAAACCGGGAGGGGGCCCCACTGAAGCTTTCTTT.